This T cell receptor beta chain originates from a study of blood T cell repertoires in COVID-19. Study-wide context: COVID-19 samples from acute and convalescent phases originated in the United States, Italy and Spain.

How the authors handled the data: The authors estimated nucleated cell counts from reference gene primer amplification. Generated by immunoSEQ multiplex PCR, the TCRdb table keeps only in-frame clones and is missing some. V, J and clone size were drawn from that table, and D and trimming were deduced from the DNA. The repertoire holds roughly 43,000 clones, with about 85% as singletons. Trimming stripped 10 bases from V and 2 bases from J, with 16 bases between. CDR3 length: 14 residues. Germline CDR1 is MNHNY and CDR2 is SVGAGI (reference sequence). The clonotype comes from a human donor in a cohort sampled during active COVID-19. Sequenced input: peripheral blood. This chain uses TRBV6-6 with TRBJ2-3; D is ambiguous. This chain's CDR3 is CAMSGGSPTDTQYF. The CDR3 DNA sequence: TGTGCCATGTCCGGCGGCAGCCCCACAGATACGCAGTATTTT.